The present TCR beta chain was sequenced within a study of blood T cell repertoires in COVID-19. Overall study: Material from acute and convalescent COVID-19 was sourced from the United States, Italy and Spain.

Adults between about 18 and 89 years of age took part from fewer than 30 US areas. In assigning cohorts, the study relied on participant-reported clinical history. Study processing details: How many nucleated cells were present was estimated from reference gene primer amplification. Generated by immunoSEQ multiplex PCR, the TCRdb table keeps only in-frame clones and is missing some. The V and J calls and clone size come from that table; D and trimming were worked out from the DNA. Of hundreds of thousands of clones in the sample, roughly nine tenths are singletons; the top ten hold around 3%. The V gene's germline CDR1 is SGDLS and CDR2 YYNGEE. The CDR3 length is 16 residues. Trimming took 3 bases from V and 2 from J; bases not matched to a gene: 10.

The source of this sequence is a woman aged 30 to 39 who had recovered from COVID-19. The sequenced material came from PBMCs or T cells enriched from blood (not recorded which). The chain uses TRBV9 and TRBJ1-2, with 7 positions matching TRBD1. The DNA for the CDR3 is TGTGCCAGCAGCGCCCATGTGGCAGGGGGGAACTATGGCTACACCTTC. Residues: CASSAHVAGGNYGYTF.